The present T cell receptor beta chain was sequenced within a study of blood T cell repertoires in COVID-19. Study details: Samples taken during acute and convalescent COVID-19 were collected in the United States, Italy and Spain. The analysed material was cDNA or gDNA that came from T cells, B-cell-depleted T cells, or PBMCs.

In the authors' workflow: The assay estimated nucleated cells by amplifying reference gene primers. Method: immunoSEQ multiplex PCR; TCRdb's copy keeps in-frame clones and lacks some. That table furnishes V, J and clone size, whereas the DNA furnished D and trimming. Among about 98,000 clones listed, approximately 90% were seen once. The receptor was derived from a man in his sixties or seventies with acute or convalescent COVID-19. Input material: peripheral blood.

The CDR3 DNA follows: TGTGCCAGCAGCTTACAGATGAACACTGAAGCTTTCTTT. The encoded protein is CASSLQMNTEAFF. V is TRBV5-6 and J is TRBJ1-1; unclear D gene. The germline V and J ends were trimmed by 2 bases and 0 bases, with 5 bases remaining between them. Germline-derived CDR1 and CDR2 are SGHDT and YYEEEE. There are 13 residues in the CDR3. Full variable domain (rest looked up from reference TRBV5-6 and TRBJ1-1): DAGVTQSPTHLIKTRGQQVTLRCSPKSGHDTVSWYQQALGQGPQFIFQYYEEEERQRGNFPDRFSGHQFPNYSSELNVNALLLGDSALYLCASSLQMNTEAFFGQGTRLTVV.